A selection of T cell receptor beta chains follows, all from one sample in a study of cytomegalovirus exposure and HLA in healthy donors. The protocol was immunoSEQ multiplex PCR, while the TCRdb copy is restricted to in-frame clones and leaves out a portion. The table has 90,000 to 100,000 clones, about three quarters seen once. The sequencing input was PBMCs. The receptors were gathered from a middle-aged man in good health and CMV-seronegative. The CDR3 runs from the conserved cysteine through the conserved F or W. The order of the fields is J gene, V gene, clone size, D gene, CDR3 protein, CDR3 DNA. A D gene is named only where the DNA matches it firmly. Only some rows state a clone size, as once, few, many or a class for expanded clones.

J gene: TRBJ2-7; V gene: TRBV6-6; clone size: few; D gene: NA; CDR3 protein: CASCARTDYEQYF; CDR3 DNA: TGTGCCAGCTGCGCAAGGACAGACTACGAGCAGTACTTC
J gene: TRBJ2-7; V gene: TRBV2; clone size: once; D gene: NA; CDR3 protein: CAIRKEGNYEQYF; CDR3 DNA: TGTGCCATCAGGAAGGAGGGGAACTACGAGCAGTACTTC
J gene: TRBJ2-3; V gene: TRBV6-1; clone size: NA; D gene: TRBD2; CDR3 protein: CASSESSGGATDTQYF; CDR3 DNA: TGTGCCAGCAGTGAATCTAGCGGGGGGGCCACAGATACGCAGTATTTT
J gene: TRBJ1-6; V gene: TRBV5-1; clone size: NA; D gene: TRBD1; CDR3 protein: CASSLDRAGAPLHF; CDR3 DNA: TGCGCCAGCAGCCTGGACAGGGCGGGGGCACCCCTCCACTTT
J gene: TRBJ1-1; V gene: TRBV9; clone size: once; D gene: NA; CDR3 protein: CASSEGDETEAFF; CDR3 DNA: TGTGCCAGCAGCGAGGGGGATGAGACTGAAGCTTTCTTT
J gene: TRBJ1-6; V gene: TRBV14; clone size: NA; D gene: TRBD1; CDR3 protein: CASSQNRGRVNSPLHF; CDR3 DNA: TGTGCCAGCAGCCAAAACAGGGGGCGGGTGAATTCACCCCTCCACTTT
J gene: TRBJ1-4; V gene: TRBV6-5; clone size: few; D gene: NA; CDR3 protein: CASKSVGSSEKLFF; CDR3 DNA: TGTGCCAGCAAGAGCGTCGGTTCGTCCGAAAAACTGTTTTTT
J gene: TRBJ1-5; V gene: TRBV2; clone size: NA; D gene: TRBD1; CDR3 protein: CASSRVLGDSNQPQHF; CDR3 DNA: TGTGCCAGCAGCCGAGTACTGGGGGACAGTAATCAGCCCCAGCATTTT
J gene: TRBJ2-5; V gene: TRBV30; clone size: NA; D gene: NA; CDR3 protein: CAWSTGLLTQYF; CDR3 DNA: TGTGCCTGGAGTACAGGCCTTCTAACCCAGTACTTC
J gene: TRBJ2-6; V gene: TRBV5-5; clone size: NA; D gene: NA; CDR3 protein: CASSPRLAGANVLTF; CDR3 DNA: TGTGCCAGCAGCCCGCGACTAGCTGGGGCCAACGTCCTGACTTTC
J gene: TRBJ1-5; V gene: TRBV18; clone size: NA; D gene: TRBD1; CDR3 protein: CASSRGQANQPQHF; CDR3 DNA: TGTGCCAGCTCTCGCGGACAGGCCAATCAGCCCCAGCATTTT
J gene: TRBJ1-5; V gene: TRBV28; clone size: NA; D gene: NA; CDR3 protein: CASSMLRGTQHF; CDR3 DNA: TGTGCCAGCAGTATGTTGAGGGGGACCCAGCATTTT
J gene: TRBJ1-1; V gene: TRBV18; clone size: NA; D gene: NA; CDR3 protein: CASSPGTGEAFF; CDR3 DNA: TGTGCCAGCTCACCCGGGACTGGCGAAGCTTTCTTT
J gene: TRBJ2-1; V gene: TRBV4-1; clone size: NA; D gene: NA; CDR3 protein: CASSPSGGFYNEQFF; CDR3 DNA: TGCGCCAGCAGCCCGAGTGGGGGGTTCTACAATGAGCAGTTCTTC
J gene: TRBJ2-3; V gene: TRBV6-1; clone size: few; D gene: NA; CDR3 protein: CASSEDRSDTQYF; CDR3 DNA: TGTGCCAGCAGTGAAGATCGGTCAGATACGCAGTATTTT
J gene: TRBJ2-3; V gene: TRBV14; clone size: NA; D gene: NA; CDR3 protein: CASSHRGVPGTDTQYF; CDR3 DNA: TGTGCCAGCAGCCATCGGGGAGTTCCAGGCACAGATACGCAGTATTTT
J gene: TRBJ2-1; V gene: TRBV6-6; clone size: once; D gene: NA; CDR3 protein: CASSYGQGSYNEQFF; CDR3 DNA: TGTGCCAGCAGTTATGGTCAGGGCTCCTACAATGAGCAGTTCTTC
J gene: TRBJ2-1; V gene: TRBV7-9; clone size: NA; D gene: TRBD1; CDR3 protein: CASSLITGALSYNEQFF; CDR3 DNA: TGTGCCAGCAGCTTAATTACAGGGGCTCTCTCCTACAATGAGCAGTTCTTC
J gene: TRBJ1-1; V gene: TRBV5-1; clone size: NA; D gene: TRBD1; CDR3 protein: CASSPGQGEFRTEAFF; CDR3 DNA: TGCGCCAGCAGCCCAGGACAGGGGGAGTTTCGCACTGAAGCTTTCTTT
J gene: TRBJ2-2; V gene: TRBV28; clone size: NA; D gene: TRBD1; CDR3 protein: CASLTGTGELFF; CDR3 DNA: TGTGCCAGCTTGACAGGGACCGGGGAGCTGTTTTTT
J gene: TRBJ2-1; V gene: TRBV7-9; clone size: NA; D gene: TRBD2; CDR3 protein: CASSLAPSGGVNEQFF; CDR3 DNA: TGTGCCAGCAGCTTAGCGCCCAGCGGGGGGGTTAATGAGCAGTTCTTC
J gene: TRBJ1-4; V gene: TRBV11-2; clone size: few; D gene: NA; CDR3 protein: CASSLVQDGKLFF; CDR3 DNA: TGTGCCAGCAGCTTAGTCCAGGATGGAAAACTGTTTTTT
J gene: TRBJ2-1; V gene: TRBV5-4; clone size: NA; D gene: TRBD2; CDR3 protein: CASSSGLAENNEQFF; CDR3 DNA: TGTGCCAGCAGCTCGGGACTAGCGGAGAACAATGAGCAGTTCTTC
J gene: TRBJ2-7; V gene: TRBV5-4; clone size: medium-sized; D gene: NA; CDR3 protein: CASSLDAESSYEQYF; CDR3 DNA: TGTGCCAGCAGCTTGGATGCGGAGAGCTCCTACGAGCAGTACTTC
J gene: TRBJ2-7; V gene: TRBV6-1; clone size: NA; D gene: TRBD2; CDR3 protein: CASSSRGLAGYEQYF; CDR3 DNA: TGTGCCAGCAGCTCAAGGGGGCTAGCGGGGTACGAGCAGTACTTC
J gene: TRBJ2-7; V gene: TRBV19; clone size: NA; D gene: TRBD1; CDR3 protein: CASSLGQGGYEQYF; CDR3 DNA: TGTGCCAGTAGTCTGGGACAGGGTGGCTACGAGCAGTACTTC
J gene: TRBJ2-7; V gene: TRBV4-1; clone size: NA; D gene: TRBD1; CDR3 protein: CASSRETGPYEQYF; CDR3 DNA: TGCGCCAGCAGCCGAGAGACAGGGCCCTACGAGCAGTACTTC
J gene: TRBJ2-5; V gene: TRBV5-4; clone size: once; D gene: TRBD1; CDR3 protein: CASRRDRSGETQYF; CDR3 DNA: TGTGCCAGCAGACGGGACAGGAGTGGAGAGACCCAGTACTTC
J gene: TRBJ1-2; V gene: TRBV14; clone size: once; D gene: TRBD1; CDR3 protein: CASSHRQGMIFGYTF; CDR3 DNA: TGTGCCAGCAGCCATCGACAGGGGATGATCTTTGGCTACACCTTC
J gene: TRBJ2-2; V gene: TRBV5-4; clone size: NA; D gene: TRBD1; CDR3 protein: CASSPRDRGKGELFF; CDR3 DNA: TGTGCCAGCAGCCCCCGGGACAGGGGGAAGGGGGAGCTGTTTTTT
J gene: TRBJ2-5; V gene: TRBV6-1; clone size: few; D gene: NA; CDR3 protein: CASSSPGKETQYF; CDR3 DNA: TGTGCCAGCAGTTCCCCAGGGAAAGAGACCCAGTACTTC
J gene: TRBJ2-1; V gene: TRBV4-3; clone size: NA; D gene: TRBD2; CDR3 protein: CASSPRLAGTSYNEQFF; CDR3 DNA: TGCGCCAGCAGCCCCCGGTTAGCGGGGACCTCCTACAATGAGCAGTTCTTC
J gene: TRBJ2-1; V gene: TRBV5-1; clone size: NA; D gene: NA; CDR3 protein: CASRIQGRGENEQFF; CDR3 DNA: TGCGCCAGCAGAATACAGGGTAGGGGAGAAAATGAGCAGTTCTTC
J gene: TRBJ2-5; V gene: TRBV5-4; clone size: NA; D gene: TRBD1; CDR3 protein: CASSSGGTGAVETQYF; CDR3 DNA: TGTGCCAGCAGCTCAGGGGGGACAGGGGCGGTGGAGACCCAGTACTTC
J gene: TRBJ2-2; V gene: TRBV7-8; clone size: NA; D gene: NA; CDR3 protein: CASSLGQYTGELFF; CDR3 DNA: TGTGCCAGCAGCTTAGGTCAATACACCGGGGAGCTGTTTTTT
J gene: TRBJ1-2; V gene: TRBV27; clone size: NA; D gene: TRBD1; CDR3 protein: CASSSLTGPEGYTF; CDR3 DNA: TGTGCCAGCAGCTCCTTGACAGGGCCAGAGGGCTACACCTTC
J gene: TRBJ2-3; V gene: TRBV25-1; clone size: NA; D gene: NA; CDR3 protein: CASSEYGQSGTDTQYF; CDR3 DNA: TGTGCCAGCAGTGAATATGGGCAGTCAGGCACAGATACGCAGTATTTT
J gene: TRBJ1-1; V gene: TRBV6-6; clone size: NA; D gene: NA; CDR3 protein: CASSYMGGNTEAFF; CDR3 DNA: TGTGCCAGCAGTTACATGGGGGGAAACACTGAAGCTTTCTTT
J gene: TRBJ2-2; V gene: TRBV6-1; clone size: once; D gene: NA; CDR3 protein: CASSEEGPPRRMELFF; CDR3 DNA: TGTGCCAGCAGTGAAGAGGGGCCCCCTCGTAGGATGGAGCTGTTTTTT
J gene: TRBJ2-7; V gene: TRBV5-5; clone size: once; D gene: NA; CDR3 protein: CASSLWANTGKEQYF; CDR3 DNA: TGTGCCAGCAGCTTGTGGGCAAATACGGGGAAGGAGCAGTACTTC
J gene: TRBJ1-2; V gene: TRBV7-2; clone size: NA; D gene: TRBD1; CDR3 protein: CASSLVDRVRGYTF; CDR3 DNA: TGTGCCAGCAGCTTAGTGGACAGGGTCAGAGGCTACACCTTC
J gene: TRBJ2-4; V gene: TRBV6-1; clone size: NA; D gene: NA; CDR3 protein: CASSEDRAKNIQYF; CDR3 DNA: TGTGCCAGCAGTGAAGACAGGGCCAAAAACATTCAGTACTTC
J gene: TRBJ2-4; V gene: TRBV7-7; clone size: few; D gene: TRBD1; CDR3 protein: CASSLGLDRDGDLGIQYF; CDR3 DNA: TGTGCCAGCAGCTTAGGGCTGGACAGGGATGGGGATCTGGGCATTCAGTACTTC
J gene: TRBJ2-1; V gene: TRBV4-2; clone size: NA; D gene: TRBD2; CDR3 protein: CASSQGQIAGEQFF; CDR3 DNA: TGTGCCAGCAGCCAAGGTCAGATAGCGGGCGAGCAGTTCTTC
J gene: TRBJ2-5; V gene: TRBV2; clone size: few; D gene: TRBD2; CDR3 protein: CASSESLAGETQYF; CDR3 DNA: TGTGCCAGCAGTGAAAGTCTAGCGGGGGAGACCCAGTACTTC
J gene: TRBJ1-3; V gene: TRBV2; clone size: NA; D gene: NA; CDR3 protein: CASTAAFGNTIYF; CDR3 DNA: TGTGCCAGCACGGCAGCGTTTGGAAACACCATATATTTT
J gene: TRBJ1-4; V gene: TRBV4-3; clone size: NA; D gene: TRBD1; CDR3 protein: CASSQGQGSNEKLFF; CDR3 DNA: TGCGCCAGCAGCCAAGGACAGGGATCTAATGAAAAACTGTTTTTT